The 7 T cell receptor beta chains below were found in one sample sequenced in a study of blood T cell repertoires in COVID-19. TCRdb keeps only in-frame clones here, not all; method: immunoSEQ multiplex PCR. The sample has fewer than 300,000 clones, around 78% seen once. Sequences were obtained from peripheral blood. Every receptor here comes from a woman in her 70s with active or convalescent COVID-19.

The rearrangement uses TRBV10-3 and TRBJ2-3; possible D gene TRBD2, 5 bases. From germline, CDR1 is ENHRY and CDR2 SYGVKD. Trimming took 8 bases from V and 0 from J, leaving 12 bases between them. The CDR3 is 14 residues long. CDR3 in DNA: TGTGCCATCGGCCCCGGGGATAGCACAGATACGCAGTATTTT. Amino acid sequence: CAIGPGDSTDTQYF.

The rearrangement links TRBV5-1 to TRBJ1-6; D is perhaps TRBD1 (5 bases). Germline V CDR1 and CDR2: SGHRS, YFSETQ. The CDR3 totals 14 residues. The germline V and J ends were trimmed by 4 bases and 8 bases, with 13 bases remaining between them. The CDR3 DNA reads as TGCGCCAGCAGCCCGGGGGGACGGGATTCACCCCTCCACTTT. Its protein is CASSPGGRDSPLHF.

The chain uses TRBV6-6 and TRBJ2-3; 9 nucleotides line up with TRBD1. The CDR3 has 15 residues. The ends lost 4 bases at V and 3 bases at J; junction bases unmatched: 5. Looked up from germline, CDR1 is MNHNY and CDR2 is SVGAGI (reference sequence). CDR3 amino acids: CASSFSTGGTDTQYF. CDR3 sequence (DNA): TGTGCCAGCAGTTTCTCGACAGGGGGAACAGATACGCAGTATTTT.

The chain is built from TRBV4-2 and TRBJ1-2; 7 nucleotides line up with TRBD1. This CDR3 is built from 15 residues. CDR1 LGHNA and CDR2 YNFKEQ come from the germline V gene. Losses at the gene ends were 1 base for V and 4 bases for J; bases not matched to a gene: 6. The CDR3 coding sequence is TGTGCCAGCAGCCAAGTTATGCAGGGGGTCTATGGCTACACCTTC. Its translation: CASSQVMQGVYGYTF.

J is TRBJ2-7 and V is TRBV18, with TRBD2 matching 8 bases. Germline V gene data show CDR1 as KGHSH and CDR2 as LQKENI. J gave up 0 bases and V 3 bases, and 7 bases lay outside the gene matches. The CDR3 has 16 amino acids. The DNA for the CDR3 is TGTGCCAGCTCACCGCCTTCTAGCGGGTTCTCCTACGAGCAGTACTTC. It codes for CASSPPSSGFSYEQYF.

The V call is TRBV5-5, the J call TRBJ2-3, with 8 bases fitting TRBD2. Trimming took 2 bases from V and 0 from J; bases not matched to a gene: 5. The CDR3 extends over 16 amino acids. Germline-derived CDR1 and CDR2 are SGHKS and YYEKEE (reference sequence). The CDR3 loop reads CASSFRLAGSTDTQYF. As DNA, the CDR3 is TGTGCCAGCAGCTTCAGATTAGCGGGAAGCACAGATACGCAGTATTTT.

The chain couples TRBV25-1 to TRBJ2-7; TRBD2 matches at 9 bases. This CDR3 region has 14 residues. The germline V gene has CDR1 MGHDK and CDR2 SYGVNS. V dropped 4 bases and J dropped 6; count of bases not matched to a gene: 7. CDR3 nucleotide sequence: TGTGCCAGCAGTGTGGGGACTAGCACTAGCGAGCAGTACTTC. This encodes CASSVGTSTSEQYF.